The 23 T cell receptor beta chains in this list originate from one sample, sequenced in a study of pediatric ulcerative colitis. Rectal tissue came from one to two pinch biopsies taken at colonoscopy. This table comes from immunoSEQ multiplex PCR, and its TCRdb copy is limited to in-frame clones, with some not included. Seen here are about 22,000 clones, about 65% observed once, and the top ten hold 15% to 18%. Sample: gut tissue. The receptors stem from a boy younger than 18 with severe ulcerative colitis.

This chain uses TRBV5-1 with TRBJ1-2; D gene ambiguous. There are 13 residues in the CDR3. The V and J ends lost 1 base and 2 bases respectively, with 6 bases between them. Germline lookup yields CDR1 SGHRS and CDR2 YFSETQ. The CDR3 bases are TGCGCCAGCAGCTTGACGGTGAACTATGGCTACACCTTC. Protein: CASSLTVNYGYTF.

The chain joins TRBV29-1 to TRBJ2-7; D call uncertain. With 4 bases removed from V and 5 bases from J, the gap between germline ends came to 15 bases. Germline-derived CDR1 and CDR2 are SQVTM and ANQGSEA. This CDR3 region has 13 residues. The CDR3: CSVGKGRLDEQYF. The CDR3 bases are TGCAGCGTTGGAAAAGGTAGATTAGACGAGCAGTACTTC.

This chain joins TRBV7-9 and TRBJ2-3, with D maybe TRBD2 (5 bases). In germline, CDR1 is SEHNR, CDR2 FQNEAQ (reference sequence). Trimming removed 5 bases from V and 4 bases from J, with 13 bases in between. There are 14 residues in the CDR3. This chain's CDR3 is CASSLGLRPDTQYF. The CDR3 DNA reads as TGTGCCAGCAGCCTTGGACTGCGCCCAGATACGCAGTATTTT.

The chain is built from TRBV19 and TRBJ2-1, with D possibly called TRBD1 or TRBD2 (5 bases each). Trimming stripped 1 base from V and 7 bases from J, with 14 bases between. The germline V gene encodes CDR1 LNHDA and CDR2 SQIVND (reference sequence). The CDR3 has 15 residues. The chain's CDR3 is CASSIGPLEGNEQFF. The CDR3 bases are TGTGCCAGTAGTATAGGTCCACTCGAGGGGAATGAGCAGTTCTTC.

This sequence joins TRBV7-3 and TRBJ2-5; D is unresolved. The CDR3 covers 13 residues. Germline assignment: CDR1 SGHTA and CDR2 FQGTGA. With 1 base removed from V and 1 base from J, the gap between germline ends came to 4 bases. This chain's CDR3 is CASSLNLQETQYF. The CDR3 DNA reads as TGTGCCAGCAGCTTAAATCTCCAAGAGACCCAGTACTTC.

The chain uses TRBV10-2 and TRBJ2-7; a possible D gene is TRBD2 (5 bases). Germline V gene lookup returns CDR1 WSHSY and CDR2 SAAADI. There are 15 residues in the CDR3. V was trimmed by 6 bases and J by 1 base, leaving 16 bases between them. The CDR3 loop is CASRFGESLSYEQYF. CDR3 coding DNA: TGCGCCAGCAGGTTCGGGGAATCACTTTCCTACGAGCAGTACTTC.

The J gene is TRBJ1-2, the V gene TRBV5-1; 7 bases align to TRBD1. Unmatched junction bases numbered 2, after V lost 3 bases and J lost 0 bases. The CDR3 runs to 14 residues. CDR1 SGHRS and CDR2 YFSETQ come from the germline V gene. The CDR3: CASSSGQTNYGYTF. The CDR3 nucleotides read TGCGCCAGCAGCTCGGGACAGACTAACTATGGCTACACCTTC.

This clone is medium-sized in the sample. The CDR3 loop reads CASSETGGYTF. CDR3 DNA: TGTGCCAGCAGTGAGACGGGAGGCTACACCTTC. V is TRBV25-1 and J is TRBJ1-2, with D uncertain. The CDR3 length is 11 residues. Trimming stripped 3 bases from V and 8 bases from J, with 7 bases between. Germline V CDR1 and CDR2: MGHDK, SYGVNS.

CDR3 region: CASRASGGDIYYGYTF. The DNA for the CDR3 is TGTGCCAGCCGTGCGAGTGGGGGGGACATCTACTATGGCTACACCTTC. The chain employs TRBV6-6 and TRBJ1-2; D might be TRBD1 (6 bases). CDR3 length: 16 amino acids. Germline CDR1 reads MNHNY; CDR2 reads SVGAGI (reference sequence). Trimming pared 8 bases from V and 3 bases from J, leaving 22 bases between.

V usage is TRBV7-3 and J usage is TRBJ1-1; the match to TRBD1 covers 9 bases. This CDR3 is 13 amino acids long. In germline, CDR1 is SGHTA, CDR2 FQGTGA. V shed 4 bases, J shed 5 bases, and the junction held 2 bases outside the gene matches. CDR3 sequence (DNA): TGTGCCAGCAGCTCAGACAGGGGGACTGAAGCTTTCTTT. It is translated as CASSSDRGTEAFF.

This chain uses TRBV11-2 with TRBJ1-6, with D tentatively TRBD1 (5 bases). CDR3 size: 15 residues. Trimming shortened V by 3 bases and J by 8 bases, and 14 bases separated the two germline ends. Germline V gene sequence: CDR1 SGHAT, CDR2 FQNNGV. The CDR3 loop is CASSFREGSHSPLHF. CDR3 bases: TGTGCCAGCAGCTTTAGGGAGGGGAGTCATTCACCCCTCCACTTT.

The V and J genes are TRBV4-3 and TRBJ2-1; TRBD1 matches 7 bases. There are 16 residues in the CDR3. The ends lost 3 bases at V and 3 bases at J; junction bases unmatched: 8. Per germline, CDR1 LGHNA and CDR2 YSLEER. Written as DNA, the CDR3 is TGCGCCAGCAGCCAGGAAGACAGGGACCACTACAATGAGCAGTTCTTC. Translated, it gives CASSQEDRDHYNEQFF.

This clone has more than one count but fewer than ten. This chain links TRBV10-1 with TRBJ2-2, with 10 bases fitting TRBD1. CDR1 WNHNN and CDR2 SYGVQD come from the germline V gene (reference sequence). CDR3 size: 13 residues. V lost 10 bases and J lost 5; bases outside the gene matches: 4. The DNA for the CDR3 is TGCGCCACCGGGACAGGGGTTACCGGGGAGCTGTTTTTT. Amino acid sequence: CATGTGVTGELFF.

The V and J genes are TRBV2 and TRBJ1-1; D is unresolved. The CDR3 consists of 13 residues. CDR1 and CDR2 from the germline V gene are SNHLY and FYNNEI. V was shortened by 2 bases and J by 1 base, with 5 bases between the two germline ends. For the CDR3, the DNA is TGTGCCAGCAGTGAACGGCCGAACACTGAAGCTTTCTTT. The encoded protein is CASSERPNTEAFF.

The genes are TRBV4-1 and TRBJ1-1, with D possibly matching TRBD1 (5 bases). Trimming pared 1 base from V and 11 bases from J, leaving 17 bases between. The germline V gene has CDR1 MGHRA and CDR2 YSYEKL. This CDR3 contains 14 residues. The CDR3 sequence is CASSQGWDALTAFF. The CDR3 bases are TGCGCCAGCAGCCAAGGTTGGGACGCTTTGACGGCTTTCTTT.

The chain combines TRBV10-1 with TRBJ1-5; D is ambiguous. There are 13 residues in the CDR3. Germline V gene data show CDR1 as WNHNN and CDR2 as SYGVQD (reference sequence). V gave up 2 bases and J gave up 6 bases, with 8 bases separating them. CDR3 sequence reads: CASSEDQFQPQHF. The DNA for the CDR3 is TGCGCCAGCAGTGAGGACCAGTTTCAGCCCCAGCATTTT.

This clone was seen only a few times. V gene TRBV7-9 combines with J gene TRBJ2-1; D may be TRBD2 (6 bases). Trimming stripped 4 bases from V and 3 bases from J, with 16 bases between. From germline, CDR1 is SEHNR and CDR2 FQNEAQ (reference sequence). The CDR3 runs 16 residues. The CDR3: CASSSRSGRGYNEQFF. As DNA, the CDR3 is TGTGCCAGCAGCTCACGGAGTGGGCGGGGCTACAATGAGCAGTTCTTC.

J is TRBJ1-5 and V is TRBV18; possibly TRBD1 for D (5 bases). The CDR3 length is 14 residues. Germline lookup yields CDR1 KGHSH and CDR2 LQKENI. V was clipped by 2 bases and J by 3 bases, with 8 bases between them. CDR3 nucleotides: TGTGCCAGCTCACCATCAGGGTCCAATCAGCCCCAGCATTTT. It specifies CASSPSGSNQPQHF.

The chain carries TRBV9 and TRBJ2-7, with 7 bases identical to TRBD1. Germline CDR1 SGDLS, CDR2 YYNGEE. This CDR3 contains 13 residues. The trim removed 3 bases at V and 7 bases at J, leaving 7 bases unmatched. The CDR3 loop reads CASSAQGVGEQYF. CDR3 DNA sequence: TGTGCCAGCAGCGCGCAGGGGGTCGGAGAGCAGTACTTC.

The CDR3 here is CASSLAQGGNTIYF. The CDR3 bases are TGCGCCAGCAGCTTGGCACAGGGGGGAAACACCATATATTTT. This chain connects TRBV5-1 to TRBJ1-3; 7 positions agree with TRBD1. The V and J ends lost 0 bases and 4 bases, in that order; junction bases with no gene match: 1. This CDR3 is built from 14 residues. Germline V gives CDR1 SGHRS, CDR2 YFSETQ. Combining the CDR3 with reference TRBV5-1 and TRBJ1-3 gives the whole variable domain KAGVTQTPRYLIKTRGQQVTLSCSPISGHRSVSWYQQTPGQGLQFLFEYFSETQRNKGNFPGRFSGRQFSNSRSEMNVSTLELGDSALYLCASSLAQGGNTIYFGEGSWLTVV.

This clone was seen more than once but under ten times. The CDR3 DNA sequence: TGTGCCAGCAGCCCGGGACAGGGGCTTGGCTACACCTTC. Translation: CASSPGQGLGYTF. V and J are TRBV6-1 and TRBJ1-2; the match to TRBD1 covers 10 bases. Germline-derived CDR1 and CDR2 are MNHNS and SASEGT. CDR3 length: 13 amino acids. After removal of 6 bases from V and 7 bases from J, the junction contained 5 bases not matched to a gene.

V is TRBV9 and J is TRBJ2-1; 8 nucleotides agree with TRBD2. Unmatched junction bases numbered 4, after V lost 2 bases and J lost 6 bases. This CDR3 spans 14 amino acids. CDR1 is SGDLS, CDR2 YYNGEE, per germline. The CDR3 region is CASSVGTSPNEQFF. Here the CDR3 DNA reads TGTGCCAGCAGCGTTGGGACTAGTCCCAATGAGCAGTTCTTC. Looking up the rest from reference TRBV9 and TRBJ2-1 gives the full variable domain: DSGVTQTPKHLITATGQRVTLRCSPRSGDLSVYWYQQSLDQGLQFLIQYYNGEERAKGNILERFSAQQFPDLHSELNLSSLELGDSALYFCASSVGTSPNEQFFGPGTRLTVL.

The chain recombines TRBV6-1 with TRBJ1-2; 8 nucleotides match TRBD1. The CDR3 extends over 13 amino acids. Looked up from germline, CDR1 is MNHNS and CDR2 is SASEGT. The V segment lost 5 bases and the J segment 3 bases; nucleotides outside the gene matches: 2. The CDR3 DNA is TGTGCCAGCAGTCCACAGGGGGACTATGGCTACACCTTC. This gives the protein CASSPQGDYGYTF.